One sample yielded the 30 T cell receptor beta chains listed below, sequenced in a study of shared clonotypes between healthy human individuals. Data came from immunoSEQ multiplex PCR; TCRdb stores just in-frame clones and leaves some out. The repertoire has about half a million clones, about four fifths of them found once; the top ten carry 10% to 15%. Source material: PBMCs. The receptors originated from a woman aged 40 to 50 in good health. Some clones in this sample may be carry-over from other donors' samples.

V gene TRBV7-6 combines with J gene TRBJ2-1, with D hard to call. V was pared by 5 bases and J by 4 bases, with 6 bases between. The germline V gene has CDR1 SGHVS and CDR2 FNYEAQ. The CDR3 consists of 12 residues. The DNA for the CDR3 is TGTGCCAGCAGCCTTAGATACAATGAGCAGTTCTTC. Translation: CASSLRYNEQFF.

The genes are TRBV11-3 and TRBJ2-2, with 14 nucleotides matching TRBD2. CDR1 SGHNT and CDR2 YENEEA come from the germline V gene. V trimming: 6 bases; J trimming: 4 bases; junction bases outside the gene matches: 4. CDR3 length: 16 amino acids. The CDR3 region has the DNA TGTGCCAGCAGTGAGACTAGCGGGAGGGTCACCGGGGAGCTGTTTTTT. The encoded protein is CASSETSGRVTGELFF.

This sequence joins TRBV5-4 and TRBJ2-1, with 13 bases fitting TRBD2. The germline gives CDR1 SGHNT, CDR2 YYREEE (reference sequence). After removal of 0 bases from V and 9 bases from J, the junction contained 9 bases not matched to a gene. There are 17 residues in the CDR3. The CDR3 loop is CASSLGAPGLAGLEQFF. CDR3 coding DNA: TGTGCCAGCAGCTTGGGGGCCCCGGGACTAGCGGGACTTGAGCAGTTCTTC. The full variable domain, in which reference TRBV5-4 and TRBJ2-1 provide the parts outside the CDR3, is ETGVTQSPTHLIKTRGQQVTLRCSSQSGHNTVSWYQQALGQGPQFIFQYYREEENGRGNFPPRFSGLQFPNYSSELNVNALELDDSALYLCASSLGAPGLAGLEQFFGPGTRLTVL.

This clone was seen a handful of times. CDR3 residues: CASSFNTGWGYEQYF. The CDR3, as DNA: TGTGCCAGCAGTTTCAATACAGGGTGGGGCTACGAGCAGTACTTC. This rearrangement joins TRBV6-6 to TRBJ2-7; tentative D call: TRBD1 (6 bases). Germline values: CDR1 MNHNY, CDR2 SVGAGI (reference sequence). The V end was cut by 4 bases, the J end by 3 bases, with 16 bases between. The CDR3 is made up of 15 amino acids.

The V gene is TRBV30, the J gene TRBJ1-2, with D hard to call. The germline V and J ends were trimmed by 0 bases and 7 bases, with 12 bases remaining between them. The CDR3 totals 13 residues. CDR1 GTSNPN and CDR2 SVGIG come from the germline V gene (reference sequence). The CDR3, as DNA: TGTGCCTGGAGTGTCGCCGGCGCAGTTGGCTACACCTTC. This gives the protein CAWSVAGAVGYTF.

V and J are TRBV7-2 and TRBJ1-5; TRBD1 matches 10 bases. Germline V gene data show CDR1 as SGHTA and CDR2 as FQGNSA. This CDR3 contains 15 residues. Unmatched junction bases numbered 6, after V lost 1 base and J lost 9 bases. The CDR3, as DNA: TGTGCCAGCAGCTTAGAGGGGACAGGGGTTCGGCCCCAGCATTTT. This codes for CASSLEGTGVRPQHF. Full variable domain (missing parts from reference TRBV7-2 and TRBJ1-5): GAGVSQSPSNKVTEKGKDVELRCDPISGHTALYWYRQSLGQGLEFLIYFQGNSAPDKSGLPSDRFSAERTGGSVSTLTIQRTQQEDSAVYLCASSLEGTGVRPQHFGDGTRLSIL.

This clone appeared a single time. The genes are TRBV10-3 and TRBJ2-7, with 12 nucleotides matching TRBD2. The CDR3 extends over 14 amino acids. Germline-derived CDR1 and CDR2 are ENHRY and SYGVKD. Unmatched junction bases numbered 1, after V lost 5 bases and J lost 2 bases. The CDR3 here is CAISLAGGTYEQYF. For the CDR3, the DNA is TGTGCCATCAGTCTAGCGGGAGGGACCTACGAGCAGTACTTC.

To note about this clone: Other DNA sequences of this sample code for an identical CDR3. This chain links TRBV7-9 with TRBJ1-3; possibly TRBD1 for D (6 bases). The germline CDR1 and CDR2 sequences are SEHNR and FQNEAQ (reference sequence). This CDR3 has 14 residues. V lost 5 bases and J 2 bases, leaving 10 bases between the germline ends. The CDR3 DNA reads TGTGCCAGCAGCCCCCAGGGGACTGGAAACACCATATATTTT. This encodes CASSPQGTGNTIYF.

This chain's CDR3 is CAWSVREREFF. CDR3 coding DNA: TGTGCCTGGAGTGTACGAGAACGGGAGTTCTTC. This chain joins TRBV30 and TRBJ2-1; no clear D gene. With 0 bases removed from V and 14 bases from J, the gap between germline ends came to 11 bases. The CDR3 spans 11 residues. CDR1 is GTSNPN, CDR2 SVGIG, per germline (reference sequence).

This clone was seen a few times. V usage is TRBV2 and J usage is TRBJ2-7, with 8 bases that match TRBD2. CDR3 size: 13 residues. V lost 6 bases, J lost 5 bases, and 6 bases stayed unmatched. Germline V gene sequence: CDR1 SNHLY, CDR2 FYNNEI. The CDR3: CASSYSGNNEQYF. The CDR3 bases are TGTGCCAGCAGCTATAGCGGGAATAACGAGCAGTACTTC.

This clone was seen only a few times. The CDR3 sequence is CASSGQVNTEAFF. The CDR3 DNA follows: TGTGCCAGCAGTGGACAAGTGAACACTGAAGCTTTCTTT. This chain links TRBV27 with TRBJ1-1, with TRBD1 as a possible D gene (5 bases). In germline, CDR1 is MNHEY, CDR2 SMNVEV (reference sequence). V lost 5 bases, J lost 0 bases, and 7 bases lay in between. CDR3 length: 13 residues.

V usage is TRBV5-8 and J usage is TRBJ1-1, with D unresolved. Trimming pared 1 base from V and 1 base from J, leaving 2 bases between. The CDR3 spans 12 residues. CDR1 is SGHTS and CDR2 is YDEGEE in the germline V gene. CDR3: CASSLTNTEAFF. The DNA for the CDR3 is TGTGCCAGCAGCTTGACGAACACTGAAGCTTTCTTT.

The chain combines TRBV2 with TRBJ2-1, with 10 bases matching TRBD1. The V and J ends lost 5 bases and 8 bases, in that order; junction bases with no gene match: 3. The CDR3 is made up of 13 amino acids. The germline V gene encodes CDR1 SNHLY and CDR2 FYNNEI. The CDR3 sequence: CASSRDRGHEQFF. The CDR3 coding sequence is TGTGCCAGCAGTAGGGACAGGGGCCATGAGCAGTTCTTC.

This clone was detected once. The CDR3 protein is CASSTEQGSYEQYF. The CDR3 DNA is TGTGCCAGCAGCACCGAACAGGGCTCCTACGAGCAGTACTTC. The chain uses TRBV7-2 and TRBJ2-7; tentatively, D is TRBD1 (6 bases). The CDR3 extends over 14 amino acids. Trimming took off 5 bases at V and 0 bases at J, with 11 bases between the two ends. The V gene's germline CDR1 is SGHTA and CDR2 FQGNSA.

The chain carries TRBV19 and TRBJ1-4; D may be TRBD1 (5 bases). CDR1 is LNHDA, CDR2 SQIVND, per germline (reference sequence). The CDR3 has 15 amino acids. The germline V and J ends were trimmed by 6 bases and 3 bases, with 14 bases remaining between them. The DNA for the CDR3 is TGTGCCAGTAGCCGAGGGGAGGTGTCTAATGAAAAACTGTTTTTT. It encodes CASSRGEVSNEKLFF.

The rearrangement joins TRBV4-1 to TRBJ1-1; 10 positions match TRBD1. The CDR3 extends over 19 amino acids. Germline CDR1 MGHRA, CDR2 YSYEKL. V lost 3 bases to trimming and J lost 3 bases; unmatched junction nucleotides: 16. The CDR3 sequence: CASSHYKTGGLFWDTEAFF. CDR3 bases: TGCGCCAGCAGCCACTACAAGACAGGGGGCCTATTCTGGGACACTGAAGCTTTCTTT.

V gene TRBV6-4 combines with J gene TRBJ2-1, with TRBD1 matching over 7 bases. Germline CDR1 and CDR2: MRHNA and SNTAGT. The CDR3 consists of 14 residues. The trim removed 2 bases at V and 15 bases at J, leaving 13 bases unmatched. The CDR3 DNA sequence: TGTGCCAGCAGTGACCCTCTAGTAGGGGACAGCTTGTTCTTC. It yields the protein CASSDPLVGDSLFF.

CDR3 in amino acids: CASSPQTGATNQPQHF. CDR3 nucleotide sequence: TGTGCCAGCTCACCACAGACAGGGGCAACCAATCAGCCCCAGCATTTT. The rearrangement links TRBV18 to TRBJ1-5; 8 bases line up with TRBD1. The CDR3 contains 16 residues. The trim removed 1 base at V and 3 bases at J, leaving 5 bases unmatched. Germline V gene sequence: CDR1 KGHSH, CDR2 LQKENI.

The rearrangement links TRBV27 to TRBJ2-2, with D possibly TRBD1 on 8 matching bases. V was cut by 5 bases and J by 3 bases, with 22 bases left in between. The CDR3 runs 18 residues. Germline values: CDR1 MNHEY, CDR2 SMNVEV (reference sequence). The CDR3 region has the DNA TGTGCCAGCAGTCACCGGGCAGGGGGCGGGAGTGACACCGGGGAGCTGTTTTTT. Translated: CASSHRAGGGSDTGELFF.

This clone was recorded a few times. The genes are TRBV28 and TRBJ1-1; no clear D. V gave up 2 bases and J gave up 5 bases, with 18 bases separating them. Germline CDR1 and CDR2: MDHEN and SYDVKM. The CDR3 spans 16 residues. Here the CDR3 DNA reads TGTGCCAGCAGTTTAATCCGAGTCGCTCTTGGGACTGAAGCTTTCTTT. Translated: CASSLIRVALGTEAFF.

This chain uses TRBV4-2 with TRBJ2-3, with D perhaps assigned TRBD1 or TRBD2 (7 bases each). This CDR3 region has 15 residues. With 4 bases removed from V and 5 bases from J, the gap between germline ends came to 16 bases. Germline V gene lookup returns CDR1 LGHNA and CDR2 YNFKEQ. CDR3 nucleotides: TGTGCCAGCAGCCCGGGGGAGGGGGCTAGAGATACGCAGTATTTT. It codes for CASSPGEGARDTQYF.

The chain is built from TRBV5-1 and TRBJ2-7; D not certain. The CDR3 has 13 amino acids. Germline CDR1 and CDR2: SGHRS and YFSETQ. Trimming pared 5 bases from V and 3 bases from J, leaving 12 bases between. The CDR3 DNA reads as TGCGCCAGCAGTCACAACAGCTACTACGAGCAGTACTTC. Its protein product is CASSHNSYYEQYF.

The chain couples TRBV6-5 to TRBJ2-3, with D perhaps matching TRBD1 (5 bases). The V and J ends lost 2 bases and 3 bases respectively, with 9 bases between them. Germline CDR1 is MNHEY and CDR2 is SVGAGI. This CDR3 contains 14 residues. CDR3 sequence: CASSYIQGTDTQYF. In DNA form, the CDR3 reads TGTGCCAGCAGTTACATTCAGGGTACAGATACGCAGTATTTT.

This clone came up a few times. The gene calls are TRBV4-3 and TRBJ1-1; D perhaps matches TRBD1 (6 bases). The V end was cut by 4 bases, the J end by 0 bases, with 6 bases between. The germline gives CDR1 LGHNA, CDR2 YSLEER. This CDR3 comprises 13 residues. The CDR3 DNA reads as TGCGCCAGCAGCCCAGGGGTGAACACTGAAGCTTTCTTT. Translation: CASSPGVNTEAFF.

As DNA, the CDR3 is TGTGCCAGCAGGGGAAGGGGTAGGGGGCTTGGCTACACCTTC. Protein sequence: CASRGRGRGLGYTF. V is TRBV28 and J is TRBJ1-2, with 7 bases aligning to TRBD1. Germline V gene data show CDR1 as MDHEN and CDR2 as SYDVKM. CDR3 length: 14 residues. The V segment lost 6 bases and the J segment 7 bases; nucleotides outside the gene matches: 11.

This sequence joins TRBV4-1 and TRBJ2-7, with D perhaps TRBD2 (5 bases). V shed 0 bases and J shed 5 bases, with 11 bases lying between them. The germline gives CDR1 MGHRA, CDR2 YSYEKL. This CDR3 contains 14 residues. CDR3 sequence reads: CASSQDVKRHEQYF. The CDR3 DNA follows: TGCGCCAGCAGCCAAGATGTGAAGCGGCACGAGCAGTACTTC.

The CDR3, as DNA: TGTGCCGTCTCGCAAACGGGGACTATTAATGAAAAACTGTTTTTT. Its protein product is CAVSQTGTINEKLFF. The V gene is TRBV28, the J gene TRBJ1-4; possible D gene TRBD1, 5 bases. Trimming pared 11 bases from V and 4 bases from J, leaving 20 bases between. There are 15 residues in the CDR3. Per germline, CDR1 MDHEN and CDR2 SYDVKM.

The rearrangement links TRBV30 to TRBJ1-6, with D possibly matching TRBD1 (5 bases). This CDR3 has 14 residues. Trimming removed 3 bases from V and 6 bases from J, with 12 bases in between. CDR1 GTSNPN and CDR2 SVGIG come from the germline V gene (reference sequence). CDR3 coding DNA: TGTGCCTGGAGGCAGGGCCTAACTAATTCACCCCTCCACTTT. Its translation: CAWRQGLTNSPLHF. Full variable domain (outside the CDR3, taken from reference TRBV30 and TRBJ1-6): SQTIHQWPATLVQPVGSPLSLECTVEGTSNPNLYWYRQAAGRGLQLLFYSVGIGQISSEVPQNLSASRPQDRQFILSSKKLLLSDSGFYLCAWRQGLTNSPLHFGNGTRLTVT.

The chain employs TRBV27 and TRBJ2-1; 10 nucleotides align to TRBD2. The CDR3 is 17 residues long. V shed 3 bases, J shed 7 bases, and the junction held 12 bases outside the gene matches. CDR1 is MNHEY and CDR2 is SMNVEV in the germline V gene (reference sequence). The CDR3 spells CASSFKLGLAVWNEQFF. In nucleotides, the CDR3 is TGTGCCAGCAGTTTTAAACTCGGACTAGCGGTGTGGAATGAGCAGTTCTTC.

This clone showed up just a few times. The chain employs TRBV7-9 and TRBJ1-4; D is uncertain. The CDR3 sequence is 15 residues long. Germline values: CDR1 SEHNR, CDR2 FQNEAQ (reference sequence). The ends were cut back, 6 bases at V and 3 bases at J, with 14 bases in the middle. DNA of the CDR3: TGTGCCAGCAGTCAATCAAAGGGTTCTAATGAAAAACTGTTTTTT. This gives the protein CASSQSKGSNEKLFF.